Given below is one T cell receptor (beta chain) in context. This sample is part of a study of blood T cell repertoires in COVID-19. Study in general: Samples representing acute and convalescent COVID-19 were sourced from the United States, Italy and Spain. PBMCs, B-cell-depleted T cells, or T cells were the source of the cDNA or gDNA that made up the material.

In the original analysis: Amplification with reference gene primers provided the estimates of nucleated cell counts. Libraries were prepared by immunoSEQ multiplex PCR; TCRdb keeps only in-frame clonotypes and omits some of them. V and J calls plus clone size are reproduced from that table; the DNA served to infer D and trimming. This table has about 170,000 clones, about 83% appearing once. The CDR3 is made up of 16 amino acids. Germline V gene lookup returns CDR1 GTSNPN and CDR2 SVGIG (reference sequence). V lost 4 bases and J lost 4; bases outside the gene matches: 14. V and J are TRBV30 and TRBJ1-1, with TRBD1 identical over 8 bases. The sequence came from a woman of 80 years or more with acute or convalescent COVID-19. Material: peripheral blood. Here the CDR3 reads CAWNQRQGSRGTEAFF. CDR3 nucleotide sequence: TGTGCCTGGAATCAAAGACAGGGGTCCCGAGGCACTGAAGCTTTCTTT.